The present entry profiles one TCR beta chain with its context. The method was immunoSEQ multiplex PCR; TCRdb's version includes in-frame clones alone and lacks a portion of them. This table has 65,000 to 95,000 clones, 85% to 95% appearing once. V trimming: 4 bases; J trimming: 4 bases; junction bases outside the gene matches: 14. CDR1 is MGHRA and CDR2 is YSYEKL in the germline V gene. The CDR3 consists of 17 residues. The sample belongs to a study of technical replicates of blood from several donors. Specimen: T cells isolated from PBMCs. This chain joins TRBV4-1 and TRBJ2-3; 7 nucleotides align to TRBD2. The clonotype originates from a human donor in good health. CDR3 DNA sequence: TGCGCCAGCAGCCTGGTTTCGGGGAGGGAGATGGCAGATACGCAGTATTTT. Its translation is CASSLVSGREMADTQYF.